The next 20 T cell receptor beta chains were all read from a single sample in a study of cytomegalovirus exposure and HLA in healthy donors. Researchers ran the PCR with 60 Vbeta and 13 Jbeta primers. Clones were read by immunoSEQ multiplex PCR, and TCRdb kept only the in-frame ones, dropping some. Here the sample spans 150,000 to 200,000 clones, around four fifths being singletons. Material for sequencing was PBMCs. These receptors were taken from a man between 45 and 60 years old in good health and CMV-seronegative.

V gene TRBV28 combines with J gene TRBJ1-2; maybe TRBD1 (6 bases). The length of the CDR3 is 12 residues. CDR1 is MDHEN, CDR2 SYDVKM, per germline. V lost 1 base, J lost 8 bases, and 8 bases lay in between. In nucleotides, the CDR3 is TGTGCCAGCAGTTTATCAGGGGTCGGCTACACCTTC. This translates into CASSLSGVGYTF.

This CDR3 is CASSSQQGAYEQYF. CDR3 DNA sequence: TGTGCCAGCAGTTCTCAACAGGGGGCCTACGAGCAGTACTTC. The gene calls are TRBV28 and TRBJ2-7; TRBD1 aligns across 8 bases. V was clipped by 4 bases and J by 2 bases; unmatched bases: 4. CDR3 length: 14 amino acids. From germline, CDR1 is MDHEN and CDR2 SYDVKM.

This chain connects TRBV7-9 to TRBJ2-7; 10 nucleotides match TRBD1. The CDR3 covers 15 residues. Trimming cost V 5 bases and J 0 bases; bases outside gene matches: 4. Germline lookup yields CDR1 SEHNR and CDR2 FQNEAQ (reference sequence). Written as DNA, the CDR3 is TGTGCCAGCAGCCTACGGACAGGGGGCTCCTACGAGCAGTACTTC. As protein: CASSLRTGGSYEQYF.

The V gene is TRBV30, the J gene TRBJ1-6; 9 positions match TRBD1. Trimming took 0 bases from V and 7 from J; bases not matched to a gene: 4. This CDR3 is 15 amino acids long. CDR1 and CDR2 (germline): GTSNPN, SVGIG (reference sequence). CDR3 nucleotides: TGTGCCTGGAGTGTGCAAACAGGGGGCAATTCACCCCTCCACTTT. This sequence encodes CAWSVQTGGNSPLHF.

The chain links TRBV7-2 to TRBJ1-5, with D unclear. The CDR3 consists of 13 residues. Germline CDR1 SGHTA, CDR2 FQGNSA. Deletions cut 3 bases from V and 4 bases from J, with 7 bases between. Written as DNA, the CDR3 is TGTGCCAGCAGCTTTGGGCAGAATCAGCCCCAGCATTTT. This sequence encodes CASSFGQNQPQHF.

The V gene is TRBV19, the J gene TRBJ1-2; a possible D gene is TRBD1 (5 bases). Per the germline V gene, CDR1 is LNHDA and CDR2 is SQIVND (reference sequence). V was shortened by 1 base and J by 8 bases, with 20 bases between the two germline ends. The CDR3 has 16 amino acids. The CDR3 nucleotides read TGTGCCAGTAGTATAGGCCGACCCCTGGGGCCAAGGGGCTACACCTTC. This translates into CASSIGRPLGPRGYTF.

The J gene is TRBJ2-5, the V gene TRBV29-1; D might be TRBD2 (5 bases). The length of the CDR3 is 13 residues. Deletions cut 6 bases from V and 5 bases from J, with 16 bases between. Per the germline V gene, CDR1 is SQVTM and CDR2 is ANQGSEA. The CDR3 here is CSVRAIGVETQYF. The CDR3 DNA follows: TGCAGCGTCCGGGCCATCGGGGTCGAGACCCAGTACTTC.

The V and J genes are TRBV9 and TRBJ1-3; TRBD1 matches 10 bases. This CDR3 region has 17 residues. The germline V gene encodes CDR1 SGDLS and CDR2 YYNGEE. Trimming at V came to 4 bases and at J to 4 bases, leaving 11 bases not matched to a gene. In nucleotides, the CDR3 is TGTGCCAGCAGCTCTCAACGGGACAGGGGTTTAGGAAACACCATATATTTT. As protein: CASSSQRDRGLGNTIYF.

The V call is TRBV6-5, the J call TRBJ1-1; no definite D call. V shed 1 base and J shed 4 bases, with 13 bases lying between them. CDR3 size: 15 residues. Looked up from germline, CDR1 is MNHEY and CDR2 is SVGAGI. The CDR3 DNA sequence: TGTGCCAGCAGTTACTGGGCCGGTTCCGGCACTGAAGCTTTCTTT. This sequence encodes CASSYWAGSGTEAFF.

The chain employs TRBV9 and TRBJ2-6, with D possibly TRBD2 on 7 matching bases. The V end was cut by 5 bases, the J end by 4 bases, with 16 bases between. Germline V gene sequence: CDR1 SGDLS, CDR2 YYNGEE. The CDR3 totals 16 residues. This CDR3 is CASSLGGAQGANVLTF. The CDR3 DNA is TGTGCCAGCAGTTTAGGGGGGGCGCAAGGGGCCAACGTCCTGACTTTC. Together with reference TRBV9 and TRBJ2-6, the CDR3 gives the full variable domain: DSGVTQTPKHLITATGQRVTLRCSPRSGDLSVYWYQQSLDQGLQFLIQYYNGEERAKGNILERFSAQQFPDLHSELNLSSLELGDSALYFCASSLGGAQGANVLTFGAGSRLTVL.

This clone was observed a handful of times. The chain has TRBV5-1 and TRBJ1-6; possibly TRBD1 for D (5 bases). Per germline, CDR1 SGHRS and CDR2 YFSETQ. This CDR3 has 16 residues. Trimming took off 0 bases at V and 5 bases at J, with 12 bases between the two ends. This CDR3 is CASSLVGGVDNSPLHF. The CDR3 nucleotides read TGCGCCAGCAGCTTGGTGGGGGGTGTCGATAATTCACCCCTCCACTTT.

The chain carries TRBV6-5 and TRBJ1-1; TRBD1 agrees at 7 bases. With V trimmed by 4 bases and J by 12 bases, 5 bases remained unmatched. Germline V lookup: CDR1 MNHEY, CDR2 SVGAGI. This CDR3 has 11 amino acids. The CDR3 coding sequence is TGTGCCAGCAGTTTGACAGGGCGGACTTTCTTT. Its translation is CASSLTGRTFF.

V usage is TRBV5-5 and J usage is TRBJ2-1; tentatively, D is TRBD1 (6 bases). The V gene lost 3 bases and the J gene lost 0 bases, with 7 bases spanning the gap. Per the germline V gene, CDR1 is SGHKS and CDR2 is YYEKEE (reference sequence). This CDR3 is built from 14 residues. CDR3 bases: TGTGCCAGCAGCTCGACAGGCTCCTACAATGAGCAGTTCTTC. Translated, it gives CASSSTGSYNEQFF.

CDR3 DNA sequence: TGTGCCAGCAGCAGGGAGGGGATGAACACTGAAGCTTTCTTT. Translated, it gives CASSREGMNTEAFF. The V call is TRBV7-9, the J call TRBJ1-1; D is perhaps TRBD1 (5 bases). Per the germline V gene, CDR1 is SEHNR and CDR2 is FQNEAQ (reference sequence). The CDR3 spans 14 residues. V shed 5 bases and J shed 0 bases, with 10 bases lying between them.

The chain joins TRBV21-1 to TRBJ2-7; TRBD2 was called by the table and not checked on the DNA. TRBV21-1 is assigned pseudogene status. CDR3 length equals 19 residues. The CDR3 spells CASSEKQPGGGRDPYEQYF. The CDR3 DNA reads as TGTGCCAGCAGCGAAAAACAACCTGGAGGCGGGAGGGACCCCTACGAGCAGTACTTC.

The V call is TRBV18, the J call TRBJ1-4; D may be TRBD1 (5 bases). Germline V gives CDR1 KGHSH, CDR2 LQKENI. V was pared by 6 bases and J by 0 bases, with 17 bases between. The CDR3 runs to 17 residues. CDR3 DNA: TGTGCCAGCTCCCTTGCCAGAGCGGGGGCAACTAATGAAAAACTGTTTTTT. Protein: CASSLARAGATNEKLFF.

The chain uses TRBV14 and TRBJ2-1; unclear D gene. CDR3 length: 13 residues. Germline CDR1 SGHDN, CDR2 FVKESK. With 6 bases removed from V and 4 bases from J, the gap between germline ends came to 10 bases. The CDR3 nucleotides are TGTGCCAGCAGATCTGGCATATACAATGAGCAGTTCTTC. Protein product: CASRSGIYNEQFF.

The V call is TRBV6-6, the J call TRBJ1-1; D ambiguous. V lost 7 bases and J lost 1, with 16 bases in between. Germline CDR1 MNHNY, CDR2 SVGAGI (reference sequence). The CDR3 has 15 residues. This CDR3 reads CASTPPGEKNTEAFF. CDR3 bases: TGTGCCAGCACCCCCCCCGGAGAGAAGAACACTGAAGCTTTCTTT.

This clone was recorded once. The chain has TRBV4-1 and TRBJ2-1; 16 bases align to TRBD2. The CDR3 length is 17 residues. V trimming: 4 bases; J trimming: 6 bases; junction bases outside the gene matches: 6. Looked up from germline, CDR1 is MGHRA and CDR2 is YSYEKL. CDR3 sequence: CASSPGTSGRDVNEQFF. The CDR3, as DNA: TGCGCCAGCAGCCCTGGGACTAGCGGGAGGGACGTCAATGAGCAGTTCTTC.

The V gene is TRBV4-3, the J gene TRBJ1-6, with 11 bases matching TRBD1. V dropped 1 base and J dropped 8; count of bases not matched to a gene: 7. Germline CDR1 reads LGHNA; CDR2 reads YSLEER. The CDR3 length is 17 residues. CDR3 sequence (DNA): TGCGCCAGCAGCCAAGCGGTTGCGGGACAGGGGGATTCACCCCTCCACTTT. It translates to CASSQAVAGQGDSPLHF.